The clone carrying this T cell receptor (beta chain) was picked up a small number of times. Its specificity is unknown. This entry is derived from a study of post-analysis software for immune sequencing data. Study observations and caveats: The five TRBV segments detected at higher frequency in patients than in controls included TRBV5-6, TRBV5-1 and TRBV20-1.

The V gene's germline CDR1 is MNHEY and CDR2 SVGAGI. V was trimmed by 0 bases and J by 0 bases, leaving 18 bases between them. The CDR3 totals 18 residues. Unique-molecular-identifier-tagged TCR beta cDNA libraries were used. TCRdb passed the PCR reads through MiXCR, listing each CDR3 protein once. The sample lists 750,000 to 950,000 distinct CDR3 sequences, 53% occurring once. This clonotype was sampled from a girl between 10 and 17 years old with multiple sclerosis. The sample comprised blood. The gene calls are TRBV6-5 and TRBJ2-7; D is unresolved. Here the CDR3 DNA reads TGTGCCAGCAGTTACTCCGTGTTAGGTTCAACAAGCTCCTACGAGCAGTACTTC. Translation gives CASSYSVLGSTSSYEQYF.